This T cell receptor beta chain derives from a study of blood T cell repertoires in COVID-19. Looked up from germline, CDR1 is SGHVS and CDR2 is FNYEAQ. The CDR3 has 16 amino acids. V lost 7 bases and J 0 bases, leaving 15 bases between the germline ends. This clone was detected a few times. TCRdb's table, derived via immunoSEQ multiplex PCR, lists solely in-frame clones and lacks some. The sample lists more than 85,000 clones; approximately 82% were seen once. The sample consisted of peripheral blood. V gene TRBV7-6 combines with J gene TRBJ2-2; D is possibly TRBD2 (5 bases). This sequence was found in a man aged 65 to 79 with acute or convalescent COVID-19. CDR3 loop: CASTWVAGPNTGELFF. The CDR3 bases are TGTGCCAGCACCTGGGTGGCGGGCCCGAACACCGGGGAGCTGTTTTTT.